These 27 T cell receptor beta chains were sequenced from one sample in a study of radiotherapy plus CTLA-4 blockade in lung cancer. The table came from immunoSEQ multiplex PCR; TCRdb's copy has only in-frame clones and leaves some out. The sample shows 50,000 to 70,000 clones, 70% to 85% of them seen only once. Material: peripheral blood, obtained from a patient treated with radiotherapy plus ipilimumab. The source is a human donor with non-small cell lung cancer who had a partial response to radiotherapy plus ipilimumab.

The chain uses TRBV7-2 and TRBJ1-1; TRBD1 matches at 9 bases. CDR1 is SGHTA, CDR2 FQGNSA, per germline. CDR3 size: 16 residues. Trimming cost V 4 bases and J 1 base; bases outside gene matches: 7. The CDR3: CASSSTGGLQNTEAFF. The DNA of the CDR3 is TGTGCCAGCAGCTCCACAGGGGGCTTGCAGAACACTGAAGCTTTCTTT.

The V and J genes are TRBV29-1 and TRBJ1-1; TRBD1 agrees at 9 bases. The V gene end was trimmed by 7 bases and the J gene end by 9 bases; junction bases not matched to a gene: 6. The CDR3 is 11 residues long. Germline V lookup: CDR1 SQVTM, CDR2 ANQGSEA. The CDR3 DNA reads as TGCAGCGGCATCCACAGGGGGCAAGCTTTCTTT. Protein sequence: CSGIHRGQAFF.

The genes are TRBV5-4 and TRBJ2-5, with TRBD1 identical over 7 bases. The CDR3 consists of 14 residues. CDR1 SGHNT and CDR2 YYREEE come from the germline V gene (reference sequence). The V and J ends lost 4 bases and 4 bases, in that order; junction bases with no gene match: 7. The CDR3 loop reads CASSPDRDRETQYF. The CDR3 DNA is TGTGCCAGCAGCCCTGACAGGGATCGAGAGACCCAGTACTTC.

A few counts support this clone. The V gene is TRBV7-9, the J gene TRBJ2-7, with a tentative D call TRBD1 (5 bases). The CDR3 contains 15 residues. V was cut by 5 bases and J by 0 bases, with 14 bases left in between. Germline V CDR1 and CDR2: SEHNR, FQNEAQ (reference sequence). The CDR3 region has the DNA TGTGCCAGCAGCCCACAGGTCGTCTTCTCCTACGAGCAGTACTTC. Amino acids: CASSPQVVFSYEQYF.

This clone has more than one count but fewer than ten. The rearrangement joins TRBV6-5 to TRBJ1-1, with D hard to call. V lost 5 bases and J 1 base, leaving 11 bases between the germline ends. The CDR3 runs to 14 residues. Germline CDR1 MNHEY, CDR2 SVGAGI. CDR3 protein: CASSPRTENTEAFF. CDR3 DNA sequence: TGTGCCAGCAGTCCTCGGACTGAGAACACTGAAGCTTTCTTT.

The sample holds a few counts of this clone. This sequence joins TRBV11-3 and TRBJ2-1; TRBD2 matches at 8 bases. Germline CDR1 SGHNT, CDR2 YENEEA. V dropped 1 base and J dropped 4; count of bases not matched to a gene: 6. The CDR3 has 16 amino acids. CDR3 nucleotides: TGTGCCAGCAGCTTAGCCGGGGGGGCGGGGTACAATGAGCAGTTCTTC. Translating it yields CASSLAGGAGYNEQFF. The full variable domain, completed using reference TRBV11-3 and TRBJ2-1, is EAGVVQSPRYKIIEKKQPVAFWCNPISGHNTLYWYLQNLGQGPELLIRYENEEAVDDSQLPKDRFSAERLKGVDSTLKIQPAELGDSAVYLCASSLAGGAGYNEQFFGPGTRLTVL.

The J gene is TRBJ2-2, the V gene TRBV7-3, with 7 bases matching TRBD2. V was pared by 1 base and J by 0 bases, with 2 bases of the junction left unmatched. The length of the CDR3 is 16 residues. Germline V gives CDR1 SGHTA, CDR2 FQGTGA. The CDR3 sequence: CASSLMGGANTGELFF. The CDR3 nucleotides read TGTGCCAGCAGCTTAATGGGGGGGGCGAACACCGGGGAGCTGTTTTTT.

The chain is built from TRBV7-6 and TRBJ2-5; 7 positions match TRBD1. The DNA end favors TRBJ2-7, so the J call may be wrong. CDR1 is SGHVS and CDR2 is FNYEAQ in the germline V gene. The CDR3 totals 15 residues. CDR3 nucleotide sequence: TGTGCCAGCAGCGCGCCGGGACAGTCGGCCTACGAGCAGTACTTC. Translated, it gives CASSAPGQSAYEQYF.

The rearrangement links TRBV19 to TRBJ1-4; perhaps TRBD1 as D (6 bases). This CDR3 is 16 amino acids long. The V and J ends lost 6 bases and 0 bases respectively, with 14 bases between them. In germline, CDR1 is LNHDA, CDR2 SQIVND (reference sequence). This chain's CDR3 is CASRNRVPATNEKLFF. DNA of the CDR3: TGTGCCAGTAGAAACAGGGTTCCAGCAACTAATGAAAAACTGTTTTTT.

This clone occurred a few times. DNA for the CDR3: TGTGCCACCAGCAGTTACCGCCAGGGCGGCCCTGGAAACACCATATATTTT. Protein: CATSSYRQGGPGNTIYF. The chain has TRBV15 and TRBJ1-3; D may be TRBD1 (5 bases). Trimming left V 3 bases short and J 2 bases short, with 17 bases between. The CDR3 is made up of 17 amino acids. Per the germline V gene, CDR1 is LNHNV and CDR2 is YYDKDF (reference sequence).

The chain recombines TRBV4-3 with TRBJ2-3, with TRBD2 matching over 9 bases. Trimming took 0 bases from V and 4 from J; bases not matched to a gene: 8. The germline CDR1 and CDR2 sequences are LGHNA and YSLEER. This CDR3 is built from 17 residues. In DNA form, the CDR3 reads TGCGCCAGCAGCCAAGAAGGGCGGGGGGGCCATGCAGATACGCAGTATTTT. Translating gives CASSQEGRGGHADTQYF.

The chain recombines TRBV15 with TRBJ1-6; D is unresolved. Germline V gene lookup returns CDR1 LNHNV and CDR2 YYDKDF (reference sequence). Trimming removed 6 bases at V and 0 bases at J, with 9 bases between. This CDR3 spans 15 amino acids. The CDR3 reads CATSLPSSYNSPLHF. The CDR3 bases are TGTGCCACCAGTCTTCCCAGCTCCTATAATTCACCCCTCCACTTT.

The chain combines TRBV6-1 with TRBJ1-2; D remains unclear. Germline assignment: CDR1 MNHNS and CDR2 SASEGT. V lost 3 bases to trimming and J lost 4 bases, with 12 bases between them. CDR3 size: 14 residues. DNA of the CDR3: TGTGCCAGCAGTGAGAGTGGCGGACTCTATGGCTACACCTTC. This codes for CASSESGGLYGYTF.

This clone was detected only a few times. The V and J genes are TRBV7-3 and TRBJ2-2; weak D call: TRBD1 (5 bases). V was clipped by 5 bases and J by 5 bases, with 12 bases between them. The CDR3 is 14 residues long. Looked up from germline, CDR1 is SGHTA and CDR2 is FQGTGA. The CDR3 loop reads CASSVVSGTGELFF. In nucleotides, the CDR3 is TGTGCCAGCAGCGTAGTGTCAGGGACCGGGGAGCTGTTTTTT. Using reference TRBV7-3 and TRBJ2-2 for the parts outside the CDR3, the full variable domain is GAGVSQTPSNKVTEKGKYVELRCDPISGHTALYWYRQSLGQGPEFLIYFQGTGAADDSGLPNDRFFAVRPEGSVSTLKIQRTERGDSAVYLCASSVVSGTGELFFGEGSRLTVL.

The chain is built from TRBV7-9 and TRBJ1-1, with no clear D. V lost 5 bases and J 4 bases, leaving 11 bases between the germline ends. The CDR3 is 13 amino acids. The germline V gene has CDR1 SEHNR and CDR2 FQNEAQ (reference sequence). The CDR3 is CASSLGTATEAFF. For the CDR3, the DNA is TGTGCCAGCAGCCTCGGTACAGCCACTGAAGCTTTCTTT.

The CDR3 bases are TGTGCCAGCAGCTCCCTGACAGTTGAGACCCAGCATTTT. It encodes CASSSLTVETQHF. V usage is TRBV5-5 and J usage is TRBJ1-5; tentatively, D is TRBD1 (5 bases). CDR1 SGHKS and CDR2 YYEKEE come from the germline V gene (reference sequence). V was shortened by 3 bases and J by 11 bases, with 15 bases between the two germline ends. CDR3 length: 13 amino acids.

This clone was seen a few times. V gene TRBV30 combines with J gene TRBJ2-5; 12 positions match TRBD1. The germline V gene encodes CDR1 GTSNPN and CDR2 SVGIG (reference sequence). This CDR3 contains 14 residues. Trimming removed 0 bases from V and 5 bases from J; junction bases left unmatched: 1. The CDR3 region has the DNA TGTGCCTGGAGTGTGGGGACAGGGGGCGAGACCCAGTACTTC. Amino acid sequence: CAWSVGTGGETQYF.

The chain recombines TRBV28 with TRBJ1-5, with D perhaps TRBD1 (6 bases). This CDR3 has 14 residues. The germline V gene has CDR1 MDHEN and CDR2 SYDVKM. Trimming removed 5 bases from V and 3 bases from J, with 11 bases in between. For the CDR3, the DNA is TGTGCCAGCAGTCTCGGGGGGGCCAATCAGCCCCAGCATTTT. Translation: CASSLGGANQPQHF.

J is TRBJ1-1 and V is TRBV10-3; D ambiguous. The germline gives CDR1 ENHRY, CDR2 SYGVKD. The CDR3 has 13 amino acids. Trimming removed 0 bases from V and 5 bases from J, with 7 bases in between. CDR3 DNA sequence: TGTGCCATCAGTGAGTCCCAGTGGACTGAAGCTTTCTTT. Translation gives CAISESQWTEAFF.

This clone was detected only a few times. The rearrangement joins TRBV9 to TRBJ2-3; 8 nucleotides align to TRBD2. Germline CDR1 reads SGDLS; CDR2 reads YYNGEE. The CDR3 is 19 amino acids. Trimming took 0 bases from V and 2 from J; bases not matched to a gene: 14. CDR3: CASSVGPHQRGKLTDTQYF. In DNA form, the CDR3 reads TGTGCCAGCAGCGTAGGTCCCCACCAGCGGGGGAAACTCACAGATACGCAGTATTTT. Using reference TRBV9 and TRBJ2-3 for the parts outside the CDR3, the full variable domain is DSGVTQTPKHLITATGQRVTLRCSPRSGDLSVYWYQQSLDQGLQFLIQYYNGEERAKGNILERFSAQQFPDLHSELNLSSLELGDSALYFCASSVGPHQRGKLTDTQYFGPGTRLTVL.

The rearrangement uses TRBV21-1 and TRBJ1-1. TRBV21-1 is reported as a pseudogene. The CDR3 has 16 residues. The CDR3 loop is CASSKVKEVVNTEAFF. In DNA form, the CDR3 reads TGTGCCAGCAGCAAAGTGAAGGAGGTAGTAAACACTGAAGCTTTCTTT.

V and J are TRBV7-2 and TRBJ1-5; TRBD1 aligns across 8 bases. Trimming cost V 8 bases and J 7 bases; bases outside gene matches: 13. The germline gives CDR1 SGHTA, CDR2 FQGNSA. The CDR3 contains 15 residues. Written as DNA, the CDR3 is TGTGCCAGCTCTTCCCCAGGGGGCGCAGGGCAGCCCCAGCATTTT. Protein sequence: CASSSPGGAGQPQHF.

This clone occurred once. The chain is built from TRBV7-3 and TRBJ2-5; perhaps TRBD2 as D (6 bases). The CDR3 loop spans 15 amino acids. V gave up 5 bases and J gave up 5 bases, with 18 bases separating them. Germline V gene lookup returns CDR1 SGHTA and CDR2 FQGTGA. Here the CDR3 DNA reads TGTGCCAGCAGCCCCTCGGCGGCGGCGGGGGAGACCCAGTACTTC. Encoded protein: CASSPSAAAGETQYF.

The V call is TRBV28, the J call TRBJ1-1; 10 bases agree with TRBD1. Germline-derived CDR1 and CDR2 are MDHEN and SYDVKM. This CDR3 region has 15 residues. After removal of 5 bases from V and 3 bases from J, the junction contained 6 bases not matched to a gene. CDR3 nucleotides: TGTGCCAGCAGTGGGACAGGGGATGGGGACACTGAAGCTTTCTTT. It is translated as CASSGTGDGDTEAFF.

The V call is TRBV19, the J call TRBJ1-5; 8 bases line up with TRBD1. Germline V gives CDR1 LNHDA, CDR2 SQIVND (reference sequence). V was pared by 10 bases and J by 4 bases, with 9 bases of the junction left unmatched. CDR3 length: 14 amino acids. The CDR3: CATGTGHPNQPQHF. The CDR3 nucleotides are TGTGCCACTGGGACAGGACATCCAAATCAGCCCCAGCATTTT.

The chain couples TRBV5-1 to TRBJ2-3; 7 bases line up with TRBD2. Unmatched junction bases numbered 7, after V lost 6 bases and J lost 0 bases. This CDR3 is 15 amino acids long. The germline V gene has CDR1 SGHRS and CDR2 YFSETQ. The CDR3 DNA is TGCGCCAGCACGACCGGGAGGTACAGCACAGATACGCAGTATTTT. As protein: CASTTGRYSTDTQYF.

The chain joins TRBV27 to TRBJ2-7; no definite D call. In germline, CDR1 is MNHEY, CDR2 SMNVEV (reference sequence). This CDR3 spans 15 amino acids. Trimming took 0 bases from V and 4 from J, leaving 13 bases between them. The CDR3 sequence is CASSLSPMRFYEQYF. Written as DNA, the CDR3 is TGTGCCAGCAGTTTATCCCCGATGAGATTTTACGAGCAGTACTTC.